This T cell receptor beta chain was documented in a study of cytomegalovirus exposure and HLA in healthy donors. Study findings and constraints: It is likely that the observed cluster of highly shared sequence variants was a sequencing artifact. Donors were assumed by presence/absence analyses to have roughly uniform sequencing depth. By HLA locus, TCR association rates varied in a later analysis, with DRB1 showing the most and HLA-C the fewest.

The PCR had 60 Vbeta and 13 Jbeta primers. Sequencing was performed with immunoSEQ multiplex PCR; in TCRdb, only in-frame clones are kept and a portion is missing. The data contain about 160,000 clones, roughly 85% of them singletons. Per germline, CDR1 MDHEN and CDR2 SYDVKM. There are 16 residues in the CDR3. Trimming removed 3 bases from V and 3 bases from J; junction bases left unmatched: 4. This clone was counted only a few times. The target antigen is unknown. Sequenced material: PBMCs. This clonotype originated in a male donor in good health and CMV-seropositive. The chain has TRBV28 and TRBJ2-7; TRBD2 matches 14 bases. This CDR3 reads CASSLMGLAGVYEQYF. In nucleotides, the CDR3 is TGTGCCAGCAGTTTGATGGGACTAGCGGGAGTCTACGAGCAGTACTTC.